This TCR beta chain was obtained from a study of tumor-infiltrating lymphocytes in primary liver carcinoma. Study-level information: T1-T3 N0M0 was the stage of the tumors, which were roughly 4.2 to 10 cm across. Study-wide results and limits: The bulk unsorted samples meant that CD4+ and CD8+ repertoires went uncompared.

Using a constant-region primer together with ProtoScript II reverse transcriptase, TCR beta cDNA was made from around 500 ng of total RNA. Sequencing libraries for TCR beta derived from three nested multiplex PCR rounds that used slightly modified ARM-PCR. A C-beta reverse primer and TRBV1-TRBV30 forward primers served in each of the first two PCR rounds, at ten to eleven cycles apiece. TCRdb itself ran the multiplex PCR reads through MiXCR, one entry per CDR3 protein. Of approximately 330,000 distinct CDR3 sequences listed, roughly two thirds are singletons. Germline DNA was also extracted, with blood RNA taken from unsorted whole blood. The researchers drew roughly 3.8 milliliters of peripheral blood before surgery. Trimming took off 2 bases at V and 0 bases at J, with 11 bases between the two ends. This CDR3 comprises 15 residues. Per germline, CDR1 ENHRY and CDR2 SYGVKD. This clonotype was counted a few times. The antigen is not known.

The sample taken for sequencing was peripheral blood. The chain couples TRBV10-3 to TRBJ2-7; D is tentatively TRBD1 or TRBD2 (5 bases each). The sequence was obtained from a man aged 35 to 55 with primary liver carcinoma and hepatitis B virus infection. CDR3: CAISERGRSSYEQYF. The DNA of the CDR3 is TGTGCCATCAGTGAGCGGGGACGAAGCTCCTACGAGCAGTACTTC.